A single sample gave rise to the 13 T cell receptor beta chains below, sequenced in a study of blood T cells in healthy people across ages (dated by TCRdb to the mid-2010s). Receptor amplification or capture employed 5' RACE. TCRdb records Illumina HiSeq 2500 as the sequencer. A second PCR of about 7 to 12 cycles was run with a J-beta primer mix and a sample-barcoded 5' primer. In-frame beta chains were kept once TCRdb had trimmed the public reads at Q25 with fastp and called clones with MiXCR. Every entry covers one CDR3 protein and lists the most common genes and DNA from its rows. The table for this sample lists about 680,000 distinct CDR3 sequences; over 45% of them were counted only once. The ten biggest clones cover roughly 34% of the sample. The sample taken for sequencing was blood. The origin of the receptors is a woman in her sixties in good health.

There are a few counts of this clonotype. The chain is built from TRBV20-1 and TRBJ2-7; 10 bases are shared with TRBD2. Germline CDR1 is DFQATT and CDR2 is SNEGSKA (reference sequence). This CDR3 region has 15 residues. Trimming took 0 bases from V and 2 from J; bases not matched to a gene: 4. The CDR3 coding sequence is TGCAGTGCTAGAGATTTGGGGACTAGCGCCTACGAGCAGTACTTC. Translation: CSARDLGTSAYEQYF.

About this clonotype itself: An end of the junction does not agree with germline; a read error may underlie this. The genes are TRBV25-1 and TRBJ1-4; no clear D gene. Germline V lookup: CDR1 MGHDK, CDR2 SYGVNS. This CDR3 spans 15 amino acids. CDR3 nucleotides: TGTGCCAACAGTGGAGACGGGCTCCCTAATGAAAAACTGTTTTTT. This codes for CANSGDGLPNEKLFF. Combining the CDR3 with reference TRBV25-1 and TRBJ1-4 gives the whole variable domain EADIYQTPRYLVIGTGKKITLECSQTMGHDKMYWYQQDPGMELHLIHYSYGVNSTEKGDLSSESTVSRIRTEHFPLTLESARPSHTSQYLCANSGDGLPNEKLFFGSGTQLSVL.

This clonotype appeared many times. The chain joins TRBV15 to TRBJ2-3; no definite D call. Germline lookup yields CDR1 LNHNV and CDR2 YYDKDF (reference sequence). V gave up 3 bases and J gave up 5 bases, with 6 bases separating them. CDR3 length equals 12 residues. This CDR3 reads CATSRPRDTQYF. The DNA for the CDR3 is TGTGCCACCAGCAGGCCTAGAGATACGCAGTATTTT. Looking up the rest from reference TRBV15 and TRBJ2-3 gives the full variable domain: DAMVIQNPRYQVTQFGKPVTLSCSQTLNHNVMYWYQQKSSQAPKLLFHYYDKDFNNEADTPDNFQSRRPNTSFCFLDIRSPGLGDTAMYLCATSRPRDTQYFGPGTRLTVL.

The J gene is TRBJ2-5, the V gene TRBV3-1; 7 bases are a match to TRBD2. V dropped 2 bases and J dropped 5; count of bases not matched to a gene: 2. This CDR3 comprises 13 residues. Germline values: CDR1 LGHDT, CDR2 YNNKEL (reference sequence). CDR3 protein: CASSQSGTETQYF. In nucleotides, the CDR3 is TGTGCCAGCAGCCAAAGCGGGACCGAGACCCAGTACTTC.

V usage is TRBV30 and J usage is TRBJ1-5; 10 bases match TRBD1. The V segment lost 3 bases and the J segment 7 bases; nucleotides outside the gene matches: 6. The CDR3 contains 14 residues. Germline V lookup: CDR1 GTSNPN, CDR2 SVGIG (reference sequence). The CDR3 region has the DNA TGTGCCTGGAGCGAGGACAGGGGGAGGCAGCCCCAGCATTTT. Amino acids: CAWSEDRGRQPQHF.

The chain employs TRBV30 and TRBJ2-7; 8 bases are shared with TRBD2. This CDR3 contains 14 residues. V shed 3 bases and J 0 bases; nucleotides not matched to a gene: 4. From germline, CDR1 is GTSNPN and CDR2 SVGIG (reference sequence). CDR3 sequence reads: CAWRTAGGSYEQYF. The CDR3 nucleotides are TGTGCCTGGAGGACCGCGGGAGGCTCCTACGAGCAGTACTTC.

This clonotype has just a few counts. The chain links TRBV20-1 to TRBJ2-5; D unresolved. V lost 3 bases to trimming and J lost 0 bases, with 8 bases between them. Germline assignment: CDR1 DFQATT and CDR2 SNEGSKA (reference sequence). The CDR3 contains 13 residues. The CDR3 region is CSARIGHQETQYF. DNA for the CDR3: TGCAGTGCTAGGATAGGGCACCAAGAGACCCAGTACTTC.

Concerning this clonotype: A much larger clone is a single base away; this may be a read error. This sequence joins TRBV29-1 and TRBJ2-7; no reliable D call. The DNA end lines up better with TRBJ2-5; the J call may be wrong. CDR1 and CDR2 from the germline V gene are SQVTM and ANQGSEA. CDR3 length equals 13 residues. This CDR3 is CSTTYTTTETQYF. The CDR3 DNA follows: TGCAGCACAACATACACCACAACAGAGACCCAGTACTTC.

This clonotype was found a few times. This chain uses TRBV6-1 with TRBJ1-4, with a possible D match to TRBD1 (5 bases). V lost 5 bases and J lost 8, with 12 bases in between. Germline values: CDR1 MNHNS, CDR2 SASEGT. This CDR3 is 13 amino acids long. The CDR3 nucleotides read TGTGCCAGCAGTTCCGGGACTGCGGAAAAACTGTTTTTT. Amino acids: CASSSGTAEKLFF.

The genes are TRBV29-1 and TRBJ1-2, with D unclear. Trimming stripped 0 bases from V and 1 base from J, with 6 bases between. In germline, CDR1 is SQVTM, CDR2 ANQGSEA. There are 13 residues in the CDR3. CDR3 amino acids: CSVEDLVNYGYTF. The DNA for the CDR3 is TGCAGCGTTGAAGATCTAGTTAACTATGGCTACACCTTC. The full variable domain, with the rest looked up from reference TRBV29-1 and TRBJ1-2, is SAVISQKPSRDICQRGTSLTIQCQVDSQVTMMFWYRQQPGQSLTLIATANQGSEATYESGFVIDKFPISRPNLTFSTLTVSNMSPEDSSIYLCSVEDLVNYGYTFGSGTRLTVV.

This chain joins TRBV6-1 and TRBJ2-2; tentatively, D is TRBD2 (5 bases). Trimming shortened V by 6 bases and J by 4 bases, and 12 bases separated the two germline ends. The V gene's germline CDR1 is MNHNS and CDR2 SASEGT. The CDR3 is made up of 14 amino acids. CDR3 DNA sequence: TGTGCCAGCAGGCCAGGACTGAGCACCGGGGAGCTGTTTTTT. Its protein product is CASRPGLSTGELFF.

This clonotype was observed a handful of times. J is TRBJ2-1 and V is TRBV29-1; 10 bases fit TRBD2. The V gene's germline CDR1 is SQVTM and CDR2 ANQGSEA. J gave up 5 bases and V 7 bases, and 11 bases lay outside the gene matches. The CDR3 contains 15 residues. The DNA of the CDR3 is TGCAGCGGATACTGGAGCGGGAGGGCGAACAATGAGCAGTTCTTC. Protein: CSGYWSGRANNEQFF.

The chain couples TRBV28 to TRBJ2-2, with D perhaps matching TRBD2 (5 bases). The CDR3 runs 16 residues. Germline V gene lookup returns CDR1 MDHEN and CDR2 SYDVKM. V lost 3 bases to trimming and J lost 1 base, with 12 bases between them. CDR3 region: CASSFFPAVNTGELFF. As DNA, the CDR3 is TGTGCCAGCAGTTTTTTTCCAGCGGTGAACACCGGGGAGCTGTTTTTT.